This entry is about one T cell receptor beta chain. This clone was counted between two and nine times. Its antigen is currently not known. The sample holds no much larger clone one base away, and base qualities are not on file. The sample comes from a study of cytomegalovirus exposure and HLA in healthy donors (dated by TCRdb to between 2016 and 2019). For context, the study as a whole: According to a later analysis, the roughly 120 validation repertoires were produced on the same platform as the 666 repertoires of the first cohort. The study aimed to test whether cataloging public T cell receptors could reveal signatures of past pathogen exposure. Besides the first cohort of roughly 700 subjects, a separate validation cohort made up of 120 different subjects was used. High-throughput TCR immunosequencing, statistical association of individual TCRs with disease status, and machine learning were combined to predict cytomegalovirus infection status. On the study overall, not on this receptor specifically: Cytomegalovirus status was reported to be diagnosed by the classifier with high specificity and sensitivity in both the original and validation cohorts. Most TCR sequences were seen in very few donors, while some public TCRs were found in many individuals. The authors suggested that the approach could potentially be generalized to other disease states and immunological phenotypes. In vitro tests confirmed that a few of the cytomegalovirus-associated TCR beta chains recognize cytomegalovirus antigens. A later analysis lacked HLA typing for the validation cohort, so it scored co-occurrence in that cohort across all 120 repertoires. In the study, approximately 160 TCR beta chains were listed as associated with cytomegalovirus. In a later analysis, TCRs clustered in the first cohort were found to also tend to co-occur in the roughly 120 validation repertoires, with 94% of cluster scores above 0.

Donors formed part of the validation cohort, which comprised 120 subjects and was distinct from the first cohort of several hundred subjects. The receptor library was made with the immunoSEQ multiplex PCR assay. The source study handled its data this way. A statistical classification framework was built to diagnose cytomegalovirus status from the catalog of TCR beta chain sequences. This is the immuneACCESS table as TCRdb keeps it, with only in-frame sequences that have V and J called. A part of the clones is gone; compared with another copy, unresolved V genes explain less than half, and the rest is unexplained. That table furnishes V, J and clone size, whereas the DNA furnished D and trimming. Counted in this sample were about 190,000 clones; roughly 80% of them appeared once. Less than 8.5% of the sample is taken by the ten largest. The germline ends are 9 bases apart after V is trimmed by 5 bases and J by 4 bases. The CDR3 goes from the cysteine to the phenylalanine over 12 residues. CDR3 DNA is the only sequence kept; it has 36 bases, read in frame from the first base. CDR1 and CDR2, looked up from the germline V gene, are MDHEN and SYDVKM.

The source is a young man in good health and CMV-seropositive. Here the chain combines TRBV28 and TRBJ2-7; the D gene lacks a confident call. The material sequenced was PBMCs. The CDR3 region reads CASSPLYYEQYF. The DNA reads as follows: TGTGCCAGCAGTCCCCTGTATTACGAGCAGTACTTC.